Listed here is a single T cell receptor beta chain. The data were taken from a study of T cells in Graves' hyperthyroidism and ophthalmopathy. This CDR3 spans 13 amino acids. The germline CDR1 and CDR2 sequences are MDHEN and SYDVKM. The ends were cut back, 5 bases at V and 9 bases at J, with 14 bases in the middle. Researchers amplified the TCR beta CDR3 regions from RNA transcripts. First-round RT-PCR with HTBI primers amplified the TCR CDR3 region. MiXCR was run by TCRdb on the multiplex PCR reads, yielding one entry per CDR3 protein. The repertoire holds 350,000 to 400,000 distinct CDR3 sequences, under 15% seen once, with 30% to 35% in the top ten.

The chain carries TRBV28 and TRBJ1-5; possible D gene TRBD1, 5 bases. This receptor was taken from a woman in her twenties or thirties with Graves' hyperthyroidism. Sequencing was carried out using blood. The CDR3: CASSRPSGLPQHF. The CDR3 DNA sequence: TGTGCCAGCAGTCGTCCCTCAGGGCTGCCCCAGCATTTT.